This TCR beta chain was observed in a study of CD8 T cells in Susac syndrome (dated by TCRdb to about 2019). In the study overall: Of the Susac syndrome patients who were sequenced, roughly 8 were in clinical remission while roughly six had clinically active disease. At blood withdrawal, Susac syndrome patients were either therapy-naive, taking corticosteroids (in some cases with IVIg as well), or taking IVIg alone. The study used repertoire sequencing to test whether antigen drove CD8+ T cell activation and differentiation in Susac syndrome. General study outcomes and caveats: The CD4+ T cell repertoire of patients with Susac syndrome showed no detectable clonal expansion. The number of individuals in the TCR sequencing and HLA analysis was recognized as being relatively small.

Peripheral blood CD8+ and CD4+ T cells from healthy donors, Susac syndrome patients and multiple sclerosis patients were profiled using high-throughput TCR beta sequencing. Susac syndrome patients met recently defined diagnostic criteria for definite or probable disease. CD8+ TEMRA cells were enriched by FACS, while bulk CD8+ and CD4+ T cells were purified by magnetic negative isolation. Blood was collected in EDTA tubes and processed within 24 hours, with PBMCs isolated through density gradient centrifugation. PBMCs intended for TCR sequencing were cryopreserved in liquid nitrogen and were subsequently thawed in a 37 degrees C water bath. The sorted or isolated CD4+, CD8+ and CD8+ TEMRA cells reached a purity of at least 90%. RNA was extracted with the RNeasy kit and 0.5 to 1 ug was reverse transcribed using random hexamers. The immunoSEQ multiplex PCR assay, which covers 54 Vbeta and 13 Jbeta segments, was used to amplify TCR beta CDR3 regions. PCR amplification bias was corrected using a synthetic template baseline for primer optimization and computational correction. In the authors' own workflow: Reads were assigned to V, D and J genes according to IMGT and analyzed in immunoSEQ Analyzer, with only productive sequences retained. To calculate clonality, Shannon entropy was normalized by log2 of the number of productive unique sequences and then subtracted from one. For each patient and control, public and private clones were evaluated among the 100 most prevalent clones. Clones were defined as Susac-specific when absent from the healthy and MS cohorts, from approximately 1,100 published viral clones and from other ImmuneACCESS disease sequences. TCRdb reanalyzed the raw reads on its own, using fastp at Q25 for trimming and MiXCR for clone calling, and kept in-frame beta chains. Entries that share a CDR3 protein sequence are merged under the most common genes and DNA. The V and J calls were determined by TCRdb, not by the authors. The sample includes about 190,000 distinct CDR3 sequences, with 90% to 95% observed a single time. The ten largest clones take up around 0.079% of the sample.

As to this clonotype: Its cognate antigen has yet to be identified. There are no base qualities to consult, and no much larger clone falls within one base.

This clonotype was sampled from a human donor with Susac syndrome. Sequences were obtained from CD4+ T cells from PBMCs.

The bases read TGTGCCAGTAGTATCCGGGACAGAGGTTCCTATGGCTACACCTTC. This encodes CASSIRDRGSYGYTF. The V gene is TRBV19 and the J gene is TRBJ1-2; 7 middle bases align to TRBD1. V is cut back by 3 bases and J by 4 bases, with 8 bases in the junction unmatched. The CDR3 goes from the cysteine to the phenylalanine over 15 residues. Just the 45-base CDR3 DNA is kept, in frame starting at base 1. From a lookup of the germline V gene (reference sequence), CDR1 and CDR2 are LNHDA and SQIVND.